This T cell receptor beta chain derives from a study of blood T cell repertoires in COVID-19. Produced via immunoSEQ multiplex PCR; TCRdb's table is partial and in-frame only. Of hundreds of thousands of clones listed, roughly 89% are singletons. Germline lookup yields CDR1 MGHRA and CDR2 YSYEKL. This CDR3 has 12 amino acids. The ends lost 2 bases at V and 14 bases at J; junction bases unmatched: 5. Those enrolled in Seattle joined during active infection and were followed longitudinally afterward. This TCR came from a man aged 18 to 35 with COVID-19, enrolled during active disease. This chain uses TRBV4-1 with TRBJ2-1; 8 bases map to TRBD2. Sequenced material: peripheral blood. The CDR3 loop reads CASSQFGTRKFF. CDR3 DNA sequence: TGCGCCAGCAGCCAATTTGGGACTAGGAAGTTCTTC.